Sequencing of this T cell receptor beta chain was carried out in a study of T-cell reconstitution after alpha-beta-depleted transplantation in children. Study results and caveats: Among T cells one year after transplant, newly produced cells accounted for most counts and diversity. It was surviving recipient T cells and thymic progenitors that gave some patients high TCRbeta diversity at day 60. There were reportedly several hundred expanded graft clones from which alpha-beta T cells came about two months after transplant.

This clonotype has ten or more counts. Its specificity is unknown. V was clipped by 3 bases and J by 5 bases; unmatched bases: 8. CDR1 and CDR2 from the germline V gene are MNHEY and SMNVEV (reference sequence). There are 15 residues in the CDR3. This sample's TCRbeta library carried unique molecular identifier barcodes. TCRdb processed the PCR reads anew with MiXCR; each CDR3 protein has one entry. This repertoire shows 490,000 or so distinct CDR3 sequences, 10% to 13% found once; its top ten account for 2% to 2.5%. The source was PBMCs, collected before TCRalphabeta/CD19-depleted stem cell transplant. V usage is TRBV27 and J usage is TRBJ2-3; 7 bases line up with TRBD1. The source of this sequence is a child under 10 years old with inherited bone marrow failure, due to receive a stem cell transplant. CDR3 residues: CASSFIGGWGDTQYF. The DNA of the CDR3 is TGTGCCAGCAGTTTTATAGGGGGCTGGGGAGATACGCAGTATTTT.